Listed below are T cell receptor beta chains from one sample, sequenced in a study of T-cell reconstitution after alpha-beta-depleted transplantation in children. MiXCR, run by TCRdb on the PCR reads, gives a single entry per CDR3 protein. The sample lists 180,000 or so distinct CDR3 sequences; 6.3% were seen once. Material: PBMCs, obtained before TCRalphabeta/CD19-depleted stem cell transplant. These receptors came from a girl under three years old with combined immunodeficiency, due to receive a stem cell transplant. The CDR3 runs from the conserved cysteine through the conserved F or W. The D gene is left open where the match is weak. The listing skips clone size in some rows; elsewhere it reads once, few, many or a size class.

TRBV11-3	.	TRBD1	TRBJ2-5	TGTGCCAGCACGGACAGGGATTCCTTAAAGACCCAGTACTTC	CASTDRDSLKTQYF
TRBV15	many	.	TRBJ2-1	TGTGCCACCAGCAGAGGTTTCGGGACCCCCTACAATGAGCAGTTCTTC	CATSRGFGTPYNEQFF
TRBV29-1	many	.	TRBJ2-3	TGCAGCGTTGAAGGTTTCCGTGGTGGGACAGATACGCAGTATTTT	CSVEGFRGGTDTQYF
TRBV7-6	many	.	TRBJ2-7	TGTGCCAGCAGCCCCGGTCTGGACTCCTACGAGCAGTACTTC	CASSPGLDSYEQYF
TRBV20-1	many	TRBD2	TRBJ2-7	TGCAGTGCTAGTCTGGGACTAGCGGCCTACGAGCAGTACTTC	CSASLGLAAYEQYF
TRBV7-9	many	TRBD2	TRBJ2-2	TGTGCCACCCCGGAGGGACTAGCGGGAGAGAACACCGGGGAGCTGTTTTTT	CATPEGLAGENTGELFF
TRBV7-8	.	TRBD1	TRBJ2-7	TGTGCCAGCAGCTTGGGGACAGGGTTAATCGACGAGCAGTACTTC	CASSLGTGLIDEQYF
TRBV4-1	many	TRBD2	TRBJ2-3	TGCGCCAGCAGCCAAGTAGTCTATGTCGTAGCGGGAGCAGATACGCAGTATTTT	CASSQVVYVVAGADTQYF
TRBV28	few	TRBD1	TRBJ1-1	TGTGCCAGCAGTTTATTTTCAGGGGGCACTGAAGCTTTCTTT	CASSLFSGGTEAFF
TRBV27	few	.	TRBJ2-7	TGTGCCAGCAGTTTAACGACAAGCCACGAGCAGTACTTC	CASSLTTSHEQYF
TRBV9	many	.	TRBJ2-1	TGTGCCAGCAGCGTAGCCGGAAAACTGTACAATGAGCAGTTCTTC	CASSVAGKLYNEQFF
TRBV29-1	many	TRBD2	TRBJ2-7	TGCAGCGTCGGGGGGGGAGGGGAGCAGTACTTC	CSVGGGGEQYF
TRBV7-3	few	.	TRBJ2-2	TGTGCCAGCAGCCATAAGCCCGGGTTGGTCCCGGGGGAGCTGTTTTTT	CASSHKPGLVPGELFF
TRBV6-5	many	.	TRBJ2-2	TGTGCCAGCAGTTACGACAGCACCGGGGAGCTGTTTTTT	CASSYDSTGELFF
TRBV12-3/TRBV12-4	few	TRBD2	TRBJ2-1	TGTGCCAGCAGTTTTTGGCGGGAGGGTCCTGAGCAGTTCTTC	CASSFWREGPEQFF
TRBV11-2	.	TRBD2	TRBJ2-7	TGTGCCAGCAGCTTACTAGCGGGAAGTTACTACGAGCAGTACTTC	CASSLLAGSYYEQYF
TRBV11-3	many	.	TRBJ1-1	TGTGCCAGCAGCTTAGTTGGGGGCACTGAAGCTTTCTTT	CASSLVGGTEAFF
TRBV4-1	many	TRBD2	TRBJ2-4	TGCGCCAGCAGCCAAGACCTTCTAGCGGGGGCGCACTTC	CASSQDLLAGAHF
TRBV7-2	many	.	TRBJ2-7	TGTGCCAGCAGCTTACTTCGGTCCTACGAGCAGTACTTC	CASSLLRSYEQYF
TRBV29-1	many	.	TRBJ1-1	TGCAGCGTTGACCTTCTCCGGCCCGAGACGGGTTCGAACACTGAAGCTTTCTTT	CSVDLLRPETGSNTEAFF
TRBV12-3/TRBV12-4	many	TRBD1	TRBJ2-2	TGTGCCAGCAGTTCAGGCCAGACAGGGACCGGGGAGCTGTTTTTT	CASSSGQTGTGELFF
TRBV11-3	few	.	TRBJ2-1	TGTGCCAGCAGCTCCCGAGGGACGGACTACAATGAGCAGTTCTTC	CASSSRGTDYNEQFF
TRBV20-1	few	TRBD2	TRBJ2-2	TGCAGTGCTCCGGGGGGAGACACCGGGGAGCTGTTTTTT	CSAPGGDTGELFF
TRBV20-1	many	TRBD2	TRBJ2-1	TGCAGTGCTAGATTACTGGGACTAGGAAATGAGCAGTTCTTC	CSARLLGLGNEQFF
TRBV5-4	many	.	TRBJ2-7	.	CASSLKVGSGSPEF
TRBV20-1	many	.	TRBJ1-2	TGCAGTGCCGCCGGGGGAGCTATTTATGGCTACACCTTC	CSAAGGAIYGYTF
TRBV28	.	.	TRBJ2-5	TGTGCCAGCAGTTTGGTGACGGGAGCCTACCCGACCCAGTACTTC	CASSLVTGAYPTQYF
TRBV20-1	many	.	TRBJ2-2	TGCAGTGCTAGCCACCAGGGAAGAACCGGGGAGCTGTTTTTT	CSASHQGRTGELFF
TRBV27	many	.	TRBJ2-1	TGTGCCAGCAGTTTAGCACTTGATAATGAGCAGTTCTTC	CASSLALDNEQFF
TRBV6-5	many	.	TRBJ1-1	TGTGCCAGCAGTTACGGGGCAGTACAGAGGCTGAACACTGAAGCTTTCTTT	CASSYGAVQRLNTEAFF
TRBV12-3/TRBV12-4	many	TRBD2	TRBJ2-1	TGTGCCAGCAGGACATGGCGGGAGAGGAGCAATGAGCAGTTCTTC	CASRTWRERSNEQFF
TRBV9	many	.	TRBJ2-7	TGTGCCAGCAGCCAAGGACCGTTCTCCTACGAGCAGTACTTC	CASSQGPFSYEQYF
TRBV7-3	.	.	TRBJ2-4	TGTGCCAGCAGCCCTGGGCTCCCTTGGCAAGGAAACATTCAGTACTTC	CASSPGLPWQGNIQYF
TRBV4-3	.	.	TRBJ1-2	TGCGCCAGCAGCCAAGATCTCCATGGTGGCTACACCTTC	CASSQDLHGGYTF
TRBV28	many	TRBD1	TRBJ2-7	TGTGCCAGCAGTCCCTGGGGACAGCCCTACGAGCAGTACTTC	CASSPWGQPYEQYF
TRBV5-4	many	.	TRBJ2-7	TGTGCCAGCAGCCCACTACCAAACCGTGAGCAGTACTTC	CASSPLPNREQYF
TRBV7-3	many	.	TRBJ2-2	TGTGCCAGCAGCTTGGACGGCCCGAACACCGGGGAGCTGTTTTTT	CASSLDGPNTGELFF
TRBV30	once	.	TRBJ2-2	TGTGCCTGGAGTGGCAGGGCCGTGGCGTCCGGGGAGCTGTTTTTT	CAWSGRAVASGELFF
TRBV7-9	many	.	TRBJ2-7	TGTGCCAGCGACCGAGGAAGCTCCTACGAGCAGTACTTC	CASDRGSSYEQYF
TRBV20-1	few	TRBD2	TRBJ2-7	TGCAGTGCTCGCCTTACTAGCGCCGAGCAGTACTTC	CSARLTSAEQYF
TRBV20-1	many	.	TRBJ2-1	TGCAGTGCTATAAATAGGGGGCGGGGCTACAATGAGCAGTTCTTC	CSAINRGRGYNEQFF
TRBV12-3/TRBV12-4	few	.	TRBJ1-2	TGTGCCAGCGAGCCCACAGGCGGCGGTTTTAAGACCCCTAGTAGGAATGGCTACACCTTC	CASEPTGGGFKTPSRNGYTF
TRBV5-6	many	.	TRBJ2-7	TGTGCCAGCAGCACACGCCTTACAGGAGCACTCTCCTACGAGCAGTACTTC	CASSTRLTGALSYEQYF
TRBV4-3	many	.	TRBJ2-2	TGCGCCAGCAGCCAAGAGACATGGGGACGGCTAAAGAACACCGGGGAGCTGTTTTTT	CASSQETWGRLKNTGELFF
TRBV6-2/TRBV6-3	many	.	TRBJ1-2	TGTGCCAGCAGTCTCCCGGTGGACTTAAACTATGGCTACACCTTC	CASSLPVDLNYGYTF
TRBV20-1	many	TRBD2	TRBJ2-2	TGCAGTGTGTCTAGCGGGAACACCGGGGAGCTGTTTTTT	CSVSSGNTGELFF
TRBV12-3/TRBV12-4	many	.	TRBJ2-1	TGTGCCAGCAGTTTAACTTGGTATGAGCAGTTCTTC	CASSLTWYEQFF
TRBV19	many	TRBD1	TRBJ2-6	TGTGCCAGTAGTACGTTGGGACAGGCCCCTACTGGGGCCAACGTCCTGACTTTC	CASSTLGQAPTGANVLTF
TRBV3-1	.	TRBD2	TRBJ2-1	TGTGCCAGCAGCCGCGTTGGAGGGGTAGCGGGGGTCAATGAGCAGTTCTTC	CASSRVGGVAGVNEQFF
TRBV21-1	many	.	TRBJ2-2	TGTGCCAGCAGCAAAGTCAGGGGGCAAGGGTCCGGGGAGCTGTTTTTT	CASSKVRGQGSGELFF
TRBV2	many	.	TRBJ2-7	TGTGCCAGCAGTGAAGACGAGCAGTACTTC	CASSEDEQYF
TRBV20-1	many	TRBD1	TRBJ2-2	TGCAGTGCTCACAGTTGGACAGGAAGGGCCTTGAACACCGGGGAGCTGTTTTTT	CSAHSWTGRALNTGELFF
TRBV7-9	many	.	TRBJ2-1	TGTGCCAGCAGCTTTCCTGATGAGCAGTTCTTC	CASSFPDEQFF
TRBV7-3	many	.	TRBJ2-1	TGTGCCAGCAGCTACAACGACTACAATGAGCAGTTCTTC	CASSYNDYNEQFF
TRBV6-5	few	TRBD2	TRBJ2-3	TGTGCCAGCAGCCTTAGCGGGGGGGCACCAGATACGCAGTATTTT	CASSLSGGAPDTQYF
TRBV7-2	many	TRBD1	TRBJ1-1	TGTGCCAGCAGCTACTGGGACAGGGAAGCTTTCTTT	CASSYWDREAFF
TRBV7-3	many	.	TRBJ2-3	TGTGCCAGCAGCTTTGCGGTCACAGATACGCAGTATTTT	CASSFAVTDTQYF
TRBV28	many	TRBD2	TRBJ2-3	TGTGCCAGCGGGGCGGGAGGGCCATCTGATACGCAGTATTTT	CASGAGGPSDTQYF
TRBV12-3/TRBV12-4	many	.	TRBJ2-5	TGTGCCAGCAGTTCCATCATGCAGGGGCCGGCCCAGTACTTC	CASSSIMQGPAQYF